Listed here is a single T cell receptor beta chain. Its antigen is as yet unknown. This sample is drawn from a study of T-cell memory formation after mild COVID-19. Study at large: TCR clusters were mostly donor specific.

5'RACE primed from the constant segment yielded TCR alpha and TCR beta cDNA libraries bearing sample barcodes and UMIs. One entry per CDR3 protein results from TCRdb running MiXCR on the 5' RACE reads. Of about 600,000 distinct CDR3 sequences in the sample, 20% to 25% are singletons; the top ten hold under 8.5%. Study observations and caveats: Some clones that responded turned up in pre-infection memory, which suggests that cross-reactive memory joined in. Mainly CM and EM harbored the contracting CD4+ clones; mainly EMRA harbored the CD8+ ones.

Sequenced input: PBMCs or a T cell subset sorted from them (not recorded which). This sequence originates from an adult woman who had mild COVID-19 (a few samples of this study predate the infection). Cell type and time point are not known.

The chain's CDR3 is CASSDASEAFF. CDR3 nucleotide sequence: TGTGCCAGCAGTGATGCGTCTGAAGCTTTCTTT. The rearrangement links TRBV6-5 to TRBJ1-1; D is ambiguous. Trimming pared 5 bases from V and 6 bases from J, leaving 7 bases between. This CDR3 has 11 residues. From germline, CDR1 is MNHEY and CDR2 SVGAGI.